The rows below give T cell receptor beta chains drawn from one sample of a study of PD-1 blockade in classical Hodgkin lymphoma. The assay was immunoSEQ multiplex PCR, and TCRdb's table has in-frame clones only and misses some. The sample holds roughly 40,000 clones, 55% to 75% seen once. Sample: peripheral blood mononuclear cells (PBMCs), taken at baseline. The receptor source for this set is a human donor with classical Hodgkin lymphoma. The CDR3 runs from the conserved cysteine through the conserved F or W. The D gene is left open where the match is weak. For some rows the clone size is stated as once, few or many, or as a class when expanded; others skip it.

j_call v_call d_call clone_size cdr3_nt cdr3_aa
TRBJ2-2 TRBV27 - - TGTGCCAGCAGTCCATTTGGGGGGGCCGGCGGGGAGCTGTTTTTT CASSPFGGAGGELFF
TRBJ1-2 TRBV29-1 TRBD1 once TGCAGCGTGCCTGTCCGGGACAGGGATGGCTACACCTTC CSVPVRDRDGYTF
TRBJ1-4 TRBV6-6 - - TGTGCCAGCAGTTTCCAGTTGGGACGCGATGAAAAACTGTTTTTT CASSFQLGRDEKLFF
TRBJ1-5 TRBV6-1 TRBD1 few TGTGCCAGCAGTGTTCTTTTTCCCGACAGGGGGCCGAATCAGCCCCAGCATTTT CASSVLFPDRGPNQPQHF
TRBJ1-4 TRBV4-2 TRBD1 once TGTGCCAGCAGCCCTCCGGGACAGGGTCCTGAAAAACTGTTTTTT CASSPPGQGPEKLFF
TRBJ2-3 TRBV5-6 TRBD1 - TGTGCCAGCAGTGGGGACAGACTTACAGATACGCAGTATTTT CASSGDRLTDTQYF
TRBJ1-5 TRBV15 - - TGTGCCACCAGCAGAGATCTGGGGTCCAATCAGCCCCAGCATTTT CATSRDLGSNQPQHF
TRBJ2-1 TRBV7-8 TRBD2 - TGTGCCAGCAGGCTTACTTTAGGGACTAGCGGAGACAATGAGCAGTTCTTC CASRLTLGTSGDNEQFF
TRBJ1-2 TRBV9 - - TGTGCCAGCAGCGTAGGGACGGGTGGCAGTCAGCATTATGGCTACACCTTC CASSVGTGGSQHYGYTF
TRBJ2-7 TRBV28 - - TGTGCCAGCAGTCCCCCCTACGAGCAGTACTTC CASSPPYEQYF
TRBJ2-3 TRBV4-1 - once TGCGCCAGCAGCCCCCAGGGTCTCGGGGGCAACACAGATACGCAGTATTTT CASSPQGLGGNTDTQYF
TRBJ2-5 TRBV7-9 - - TGTGCCAGCAGCTTAGCCGGAACTCAAGAGACCCAGTACTTC CASSLAGTQETQYF
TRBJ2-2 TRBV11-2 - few TGTGCCAGCAGCTACACCTCATTGGGGGTAAACACCGGGGAGCTGTTTTTT CASSYTSLGVNTGELFF
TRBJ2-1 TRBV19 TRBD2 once TGTGCCAGTAATAGCGGGGGCCTTTACAATGAGCAGTTCTTC CASNSGGLYNEQFF
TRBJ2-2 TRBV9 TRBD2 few TGTGCCAGCAGCTTTTCTAGCGGGGACTTTTCCGGGGAGCTGTTTTTT CASSFSSGDFSGELFF
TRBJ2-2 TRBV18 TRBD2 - TGTGCCAGCTCATCCTTAGCGGGAGGCGAAGGAGGCGGGGAGCTGTTTTTT CASSSLAGGEGGGELFF
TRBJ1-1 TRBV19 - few TGTGCCAGCACTAAGTACGGGCAAACTGAAGCTTTCTTT CASTKYGQTEAFF
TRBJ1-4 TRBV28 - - TGTGCCAGCAGGGGAACGGGGGGTACGTTGTTTTTT CASRGTGGTLFF
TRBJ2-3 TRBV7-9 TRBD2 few TGTGCCAGCAGCTCCAGCGGGGGGGTCACTTATACGCAGTATTTT CASSSSGGVTYTQYF
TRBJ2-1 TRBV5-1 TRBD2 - TGCGCCAGCAGCTTAGGACTAGCGGGAGGGCCTTCGATCAATGAGCAGTTCTTC CASSLGLAGGPSINEQFF
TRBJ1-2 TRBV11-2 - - TGTGCCAGCAGCCCAGGATTTAACTATGGCTACACCTTC CASSPGFNYGYTF
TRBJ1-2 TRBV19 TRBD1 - TGTGCCAGTAGTCCGCTGACAGGGGACTATGGCTACACCTTC CASSPLTGDYGYTF
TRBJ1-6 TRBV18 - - TGTGCCAGCTCACCACTAAGTAATTCACCCCTCCACTTT CASSPLSNSPLHF
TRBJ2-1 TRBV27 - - TGTGCCAGCAGCCAGAGGCAAACCTCCTACAATGAGCAGTTCTTC CASSQRQTSYNEQFF
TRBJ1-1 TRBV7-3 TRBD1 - TGTGCCAGCAGCTTAAGAGCCGGGACAGGAAACACTGAAGCTTTCTTT CASSLRAGTGNTEAFF
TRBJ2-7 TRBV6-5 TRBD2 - TGTGCCAGCAGTCCAGGCCGGGGAGGGGCCTACGAGCAGTACTTC CASSPGRGGAYEQYF
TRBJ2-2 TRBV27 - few TGTGCCAGCAGTTTATCGCGGAGCACCGGGGAGCTGTTTTTT CASSLSRSTGELFF
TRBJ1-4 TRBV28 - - TGTGCCAGCAGTTGGAGGCGTTCAACTAATGAAAAACTGTTTTTT CASSWRRSTNEKLFF
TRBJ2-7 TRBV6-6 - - TGTGCCAGCAGTTATGATGTCTACGAGCAGTACTTC CASSYDVYEQYF
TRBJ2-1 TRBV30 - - TGTGCCTGGAGTGAGACGAGGCCCGGGGGTGAGCAGTTCTTC CAWSETRPGGEQFF
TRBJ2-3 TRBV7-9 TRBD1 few TGTGCCAGCATCAAACAGGGGGCCGGCACAGATACGCAGTATTTT CASIKQGAGTDTQYF
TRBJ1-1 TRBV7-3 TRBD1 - TGTGCCAGCTCGGGACAGGGGAGAACTGAAGCTTTCTTT CASSGQGRTEAFF
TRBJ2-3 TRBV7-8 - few TGTGCCAGCAGCTTAGTTCCCCGGGATACGCAGTATTTT CASSLVPRDTQYF
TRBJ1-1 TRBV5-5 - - TGTGCCAGCAGCTTGGAACTGGTAGACGGACAACCTGAAGCTTTCTTT CASSLELVDGQPEAFF
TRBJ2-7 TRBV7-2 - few TGTGCCAGCAGCTTAGGATCCACTACAAACTACGAGCAGTACTTC CASSLGSTTNYEQYF
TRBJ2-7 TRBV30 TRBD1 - TGTGCCTGGAGCACCGGGACAGGGTCATACGAGCAGTACTTC CAWSTGTGSYEQYF
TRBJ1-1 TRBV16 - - TGTGCCAGCAGCCCACAGGTCATGAACACTGAAGCTTTCTTT CASSPQVMNTEAFF
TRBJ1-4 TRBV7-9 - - TGTGCCAGCAGCTCCCGGACAGAAAAACTGTTTTTT CASSSRTEKLFF
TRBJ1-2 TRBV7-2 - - TGTGCCAGCAGCTTAGGACAGCTGAACTATGGCTACACCTTC CASSLGQLNYGYTF
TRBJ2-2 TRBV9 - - TGTGCCAGCAGCATCCCACAGAACACCGGGGAGCTGTTTTTT CASSIPQNTGELFF
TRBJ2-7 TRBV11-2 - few TGTGCCAGCAGCGCCCGGACAGAGAACGAGCAGTACTTC CASSARTENEQYF
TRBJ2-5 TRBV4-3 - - TGCGCCAGCAGCCAAGAGGCGGACGCTTTTCGGACCCAGTACTTC CASSQEADAFRTQYF
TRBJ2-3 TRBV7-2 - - TGTGCCAGCAGCTTCCGGGGACTAGATACGCAGTATTTT CASSFRGLDTQYF
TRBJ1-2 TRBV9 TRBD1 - TGTGCCAGCAGCCCCGGACAGGGGGCTAACTATGGCTACACCTTC CASSPGQGANYGYTF
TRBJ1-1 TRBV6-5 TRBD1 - TGTGCCAGCAGGAACAGGGGGCGGGGAACTGAAGCTTTCTTT CASRNRGRGTEAFF
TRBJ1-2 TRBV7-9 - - TGTGCCAGCAGCTGGGGGAACAGGGAATCCCGCTATGGCTACACCTTC CASSWGNRESRYGYTF
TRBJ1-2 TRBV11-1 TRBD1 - TGTGCCAGCAGCACCGGACAGGGGATTTATGGCTACACCTTC CASSTGQGIYGYTF